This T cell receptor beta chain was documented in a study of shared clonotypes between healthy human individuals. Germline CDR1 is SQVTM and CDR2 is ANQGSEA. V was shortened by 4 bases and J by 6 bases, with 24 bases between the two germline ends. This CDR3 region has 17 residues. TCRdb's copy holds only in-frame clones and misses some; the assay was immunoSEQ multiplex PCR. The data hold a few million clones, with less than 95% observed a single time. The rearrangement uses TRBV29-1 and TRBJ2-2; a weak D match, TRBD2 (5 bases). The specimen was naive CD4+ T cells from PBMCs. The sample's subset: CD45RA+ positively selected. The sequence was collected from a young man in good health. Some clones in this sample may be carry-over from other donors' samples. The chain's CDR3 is CSVVIRSAGRRAGELFF. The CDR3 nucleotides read TGCAGCGTTGTCATCAGGTCGGCGGGCCGGCGGGCCGGGGAGCTGTTTTTT.